What follows are 19 T cell receptor beta chains derived from one specimen sequenced in a study of CXCR3-negative and CXCR3-positive naive CD8 T cells. The libraries of TRB cDNA were constructed through 5' RACE using UMI labels. TCRdb reanalyzed the 5' RACE reads, giving one entry per CDR3 protein sequence and no DNA. This sample carries some 9,100 distinct CDR3 sequences, with around 1.1% going to the ten biggest clones. Sequencing input: naive CXCR3- CD8+ T cells from blood. Subset described: CD45RO-CCR7+CD27+CD95- naive CD8+ T cells lacking CXCR3 (TNR3-). The receptor set was obtained from a human donor in good health. Some clones in this sample may be carry-over from other donors' samples.

This clonotype is deemed medium-sized (0.01 to 0.1%) by its frequency. The chain combines TRBV4-2 with TRBJ2-1; TCRdb picks TRBD1, but there is no DNA to check that call. CDR1 is LGHNA, CDR2 YNFKEQ, per germline. This CDR3 is built from 17 residues. The chain's CDR3 is CASSQDGDGLSYNEQFF.

The gene calls are TRBV29-1 and TRBJ2-7; checking the TCRdb D call of TRBD1 is not possible without DNA. CDR3 size: 12 residues. Germline lookup yields CDR1 SQVTM and CDR2 ANQGSEA. CDR3 in amino acids: CSVQTREYEQYF.

The chain recombines TRBV25-1 with TRBJ1-1; TCRdb's D call of TRBD1 is untestable without DNA. The CDR3 is 14 amino acids. In germline, CDR1 is MGHDK, CDR2 SYGVNS. Here the CDR3 reads CASSPTGINTEAFF.

In terms of frequency, this clonotype is medium-sized. The V gene is TRBV27, the J gene TRBJ2-1. Germline V gives CDR1 MNHEY, CDR2 SMNVEV (reference sequence). The CDR3 sequence is 12 residues long. CDR3 in amino acids: CASSFGYGEQFF.

This chain links TRBV7-9 with TRBJ2-5; TCRdb indicates TRBD2, and absent DNA this call remains unverified. CDR3 size: 16 residues. Germline loops: CDR1 SEHNR, CDR2 FQNEAQ (reference sequence). The CDR3 region is CASSLIGGNLQETQYF. Full variable domain (rest looked up from reference TRBV7-9 and TRBJ2-5): DTGVSQNPRHKITKRGQNVTFRCDPISEHNRLYWYRQTLGQGPEFLTYFQNEAQLEKSRLLSDRFSAERPKGSFSTLEIQRTEQGDSAMYLCASSLIGGNLQETQYFGPGTRLLVL.

In terms of frequency, this clonotype is medium-sized (0.01 to 0.1%). The rearrangement joins TRBV20-1 to TRBJ2-7; TCRdb gives TRBD2 as the D gene, but with no DNA this cannot be confirmed. The CDR3 extends over 13 amino acids. Germline assignment: CDR1 DFQATT and CDR2 SNEGSKA (reference sequence). The CDR3 spells CSARPLADYEQYF.

By frequency, this clonotype registers medium-sized. The CDR3 sequence is CASSLAGGGTEAFF. The chain employs TRBV7-8 and TRBJ1-1. Germline-derived CDR1 and CDR2 are SGHVS and FQNEAQ. This CDR3 has 14 amino acids.

V usage is TRBV29-1 and J usage is TRBJ1-2; TCRdb names TRBD1, which stays unverified in the absence of DNA. Germline loops: CDR1 SQVTM, CDR2 ANQGSEA. This CDR3 contains 13 residues. The chain's CDR3 is CSANDSPLDGYTF.

This clonotype counts as medium-sized (0.01 to 0.1%) by frequency. This chain uses TRBV21-1 with TRBJ2-1; TCRdb indicates TRBD1, and absent DNA this call remains unverified. TRBV21-1 is marked as a pseudogene. The CDR3 length is 16 residues. The CDR3 is CASSSRDLSSYNEQFF.

The CDR3 protein is CASRTGADTQYF. V and J are TRBV6-5 and TRBJ2-3. The CDR3 loop spans 12 amino acids. CDR1 MNHEY and CDR2 SVGAGI come from the germline V gene.

CDR3 protein: CASSIGNQPQHF. J is TRBJ1-5 and V is TRBV19. The V gene's germline CDR1 is LNHDA and CDR2 SQIVND (reference sequence). The CDR3 extends over 12 amino acids.

V gene TRBV7-6 combines with J gene TRBJ2-7. The CDR3 has 14 amino acids. Germline CDR1 and CDR2: SGHVS and FNYEAQ. CDR3 in amino acids: CASSLSGGSYEQYF.

The rearrangement uses TRBV19 and TRBJ1-5; absent DNA, TCRdb's TRBD1 call cannot be checked. Germline CDR1 and CDR2: LNHDA and SQIVND (reference sequence). This CDR3 is 14 amino acids long. The CDR3 reads CASSTGNFNQPQHF. The variable domain in full, completed from reference TRBV19 and TRBJ1-5, reads DGGITQSPKYLFRKEGQNVTLSCEQNLNHDAMYWYRQDPGQGLRLIYYSQIVNDFQKGDIAEGYSVSREKKESFPLTVTSAQKNPTAFYLCASSTGNFNQPQHFGDGTRLSIL.

This rearrangement joins TRBV19 to TRBJ2-3; TCRdb names TRBD1, which stays unverified in the absence of DNA. Germline lookup yields CDR1 LNHDA and CDR2 SQIVND (reference sequence). CDR3 length: 13 residues. This CDR3 is CASSIWGGDTQYF. The full variable domain, its missing parts supplied by reference TRBV19 and TRBJ2-3, is DGGITQSPKYLFRKEGQNVTLSCEQNLNHDAMYWYRQDPGQGLRLIYYSQIVNDFQKGDIAEGYSVSREKKESFPLTVTSAQKNPTAFYLCASSIWGGDTQYFGPGTRLTVL.

The rearrangement links TRBV6-4 to TRBJ2-2; TCRdb gives TRBD2 as the D gene, but with no DNA this cannot be confirmed. From germline, CDR1 is MRHNA and CDR2 SNTAGT. This CDR3 is 17 amino acids long. The CDR3 here is CASSDAGTSGISGELFF.

By frequency, this clonotype is medium-sized. The chain has TRBV28 and TRBJ2-3. CDR1 and CDR2 (germline): MDHEN, SYDVKM. The CDR3 is 11 residues long. CDR3 residues: CASSFSSTQYF.

The chain's CDR3 is CASSLGSDSYNEQFF. The chain is built from TRBV13 and TRBJ2-1; no DNA is available, so the TRBD1 call from TCRdb remains unchecked. Germline values: CDR1 PRHDT, CDR2 FYEKMQ (reference sequence). There are 15 residues in the CDR3.

The chain recombines TRBV11-3 with TRBJ2-4; TCRdb picks TRBD1, but there is no DNA to check that call. Germline CDR1 reads SGHNT; CDR2 reads YENEEA. The CDR3 runs to 13 residues. CDR3 in amino acids: CASSLGQGNIQYF.

This chain joins TRBV19 and TRBJ2-2; lacking DNA, the TRBD2 call made by TCRdb goes unchecked. Germline assignment: CDR1 LNHDA and CDR2 SQIVND (reference sequence). The CDR3 loop spans 15 amino acids. CDR3: CASRAGPFTPFELFF.